One T cell receptor beta chain is described in this entry. This CDR3 has 16 amino acids. Germline CDR1 SGHRS, CDR2 YFSETQ. The data were taken from a study of T cells expressing NK-cell markers. From its re-call of the 5' RACE reads, TCRdb lists each CDR3 protein once, without DNA. The listing records roughly 300,000 distinct CDR3 sequences. The rearrangement uses TRBV5-1 and TRBJ2-3. The specimen sequenced was blood T cells: a sorted CD56 or NKG2C T cell subset, CD4+ or CD8+ T cells, or bulk PBMC T cells (not recorded which). The source is a woman aged 18-70 years in good health. CDR3 region: CASSLGPIRSVDTQYF. The full variable domain, in which reference TRBV5-1 and TRBJ2-3 provide the parts outside the CDR3, is KAGVTQTPRYLIKTRGQQVTLSCSPISGHRSVSWYQQTPGQGLQFLFEYFSETQRNKGNFPGRFSGRQFSNSRSEMNVSTLELGDSALYLCASSLGPIRSVDTQYFGPGTRLTVL.